These 20 T cell receptor beta chains originate from one sample sequenced in a study of OX40 agonist ivuxolimab in advanced cancers. Here immunoSEQ multiplex PCR was the method, and the copy in TCRdb shows in-frame clones only, minus some. The sample lists some 60,000 clones; 85% were seen once. The sample was CD4+ or CD8+ T cells sorted from blood, taken in a trial of the OX40 agonist ivuxolimab. These receptors were collected from an adult with an advanced solid tumor such as melanoma, head and neck, liver or kidney cancer.

V is TRBV9 and J is TRBJ2-7; a weak D match, TRBD1 (6 bases). The CDR3 runs 15 residues. Germline V gene data show CDR1 as SGDLS and CDR2 as YYNGEE. V was clipped by 2 bases and J by 2 bases, with 14 bases between them. The CDR3 sequence: CASSVAPDRAYEQYF. DNA of the CDR3: TGTGCCAGCAGCGTCGCGCCGGACAGAGCCTACGAGCAGTACTTC.

This clone came up a few times. This rearrangement joins TRBV5-1 to TRBJ1-2; D perhaps matches TRBD1 (6 bases). Trimming stripped 1 base from V and 2 bases from J, with 9 bases between. From germline, CDR1 is SGHRS and CDR2 YFSETQ. This CDR3 has 14 residues. The CDR3: CASSLQDSNYGYTF. In nucleotides, the CDR3 is TGCGCCAGCAGCTTGCAGGACAGCAACTATGGCTACACCTTC.

The rearrangement links TRBV10-3 to TRBJ2-7; D not certain. The CDR3 is 12 amino acids. Trimming removed 4 bases at V and 1 base at J, with 5 bases between. CDR1 and CDR2 (germline): ENHRY, SYGVKD. CDR3 amino acids: CAISGVSYEQYF. The CDR3, as DNA: TGTGCCATCAGTGGGGTTTCCTACGAGCAGTACTTC.

This clone has a handful of counts. This sequence joins TRBV5-5 and TRBJ2-7; 7 bases match TRBD1. The CDR3 has 14 amino acids. The V gene's germline CDR1 is SGHKS and CDR2 YYEKEE (reference sequence). The V gene end was trimmed by 2 bases and the J gene end by 2 bases; junction bases not matched to a gene: 4. The CDR3 here is CASSFSQGAYEQYF. The DNA for the CDR3 is TGTGCCAGCAGCTTTAGCCAGGGGGCCTACGAGCAGTACTTC.

The V and J genes are TRBV11-2 and TRBJ2-5; D is ambiguous. There are 13 residues in the CDR3. Trimming took 1 base from V and 5 from J, leaving 8 bases between them. Per germline, CDR1 SGHAT and CDR2 FQNNGV. The CDR3 DNA sequence: TGTGCCAGCAGCTTAGGTCCTCCCGAGACCCAGTACTTC. Translated, it gives CASSLGPPETQYF. Supplemented by reference TRBV11-2 and TRBJ2-5, the full variable domain reads EAGVAQSPRYKIIEKRQSVAFWCNPISGHATLYWYQQILGQGPKLLIQFQNNGVVDDSQLPKDRFSAERLKGVDSTLKIQPAKLEDSAVYLCASSLGPPETQYFGPGTRLLVL.

A few counts support this clone. The V gene is TRBV5-6, the J gene TRBJ2-7, with D tentatively TRBD2 (5 bases). The CDR3 contains 11 residues. The germline V gene encodes CDR1 SGHDT and CDR2 YYEEEE. V lost 1 base and J lost 7, with 6 bases in between. Written as DNA, the CDR3 is TGTGCCAGCAGCTTGTGGACTGAGCAGTACTTC. It encodes CASSLWTEQYF.

This clone came up a few times. This chain uses TRBV29-1 with TRBJ2-5; possibly TRBD1 or TRBD2 for D (5 bases each). Germline lookup yields CDR1 SQVTM and CDR2 ANQGSEA. The CDR3 consists of 13 residues. V lost 4 bases and J lost 7, with 16 bases in between. The CDR3 sequence is CSVGSRDEVTQYF. In nucleotides, the CDR3 is TGCAGCGTTGGGAGCAGGGACGAGGTGACCCAGTACTTC. The whole variable domain, filled in from reference TRBV29-1 and TRBJ2-5, reads SAVISQKPSRDICQRGTSLTIQCQVDSQVTMMFWYRQQPGQSLTLIATANQGSEATYESGFVIDKFPISRPNLTFSTLTVSNMSPEDSSIYLCSVGSRDEVTQYFGPGTRLLVL.

This clone showed up just once. The chain carries TRBV25-1 and TRBJ1-1, with D hard to call. Trimming stripped 0 bases from V and 1 base from J, with 6 bases between. The CDR3 is made up of 14 amino acids. CDR1 and CDR2 from the germline V gene are MGHDK and SYGVNS. The CDR3 nucleotides read TGTGCCAGCAGTGAATATTCGCAGAACACTGAAGCTTTCTTT. Amino acid sequence: CASSEYSQNTEAFF.

The J gene is TRBJ1-2, the V gene TRBV6-6; D possibly corresponds to TRBD1 (5 bases). CDR3 length: 13 residues. Trimming removed 8 bases from V and 4 bases from J, with 14 bases in between. The germline CDR1 and CDR2 sequences are MNHNY and SVGAGI (reference sequence). The CDR3 spells CASSEGVGYGYTF. Here the CDR3 DNA reads TGTGCCAGCTCCGAAGGGGTGGGCTATGGCTACACCTTC.

The rearrangement joins TRBV7-2 to TRBJ2-1, with D maybe TRBD1 (5 bases). Germline V lookup: CDR1 SGHTA, CDR2 FQGNSA. There are 15 residues in the CDR3. Trimming left V 0 bases short and J 4 bases short, with 10 bases between. The CDR3 region has the DNA TGTGCCAGCAGCTTAGCGGCGACAGAGTACAATGAGCAGTTCTTC. Translated: CASSLAATEYNEQFF.

J is TRBJ2-5 and V is TRBV5-1, with D perhaps TRBD1 (6 bases). The germline V gene has CDR1 SGHRS and CDR2 YFSETQ. V was cut by 0 bases and J by 5 bases, with 17 bases left in between. The CDR3 contains 16 residues. In DNA, the CDR3 is TGCGCCAGCAGCTTGGGAATGACAGGCCCGCAGGAGACCCAGTACTTC. It translates to CASSLGMTGPQETQYF.

V usage is TRBV28 and J usage is TRBJ2-7, with TRBD1 matching over 9 bases. CDR1 is MDHEN and CDR2 is SYDVKM in the germline V gene. V was clipped by 5 bases and J by 6 bases; unmatched bases: 14. The CDR3 consists of 16 residues. In nucleotides, the CDR3 is TGTGCCAGCAGTCCACCAACAGTACAGGGGGCGGGCGAGCAGTACTTC. As protein: CASSPPTVQGAGEQYF.

The genes are TRBV2 and TRBJ2-1; TRBD2 matches at 9 bases. The length of the CDR3 is 15 residues. The germline gives CDR1 SNHLY, CDR2 FYNNEI. Unmatched junction bases numbered 9, after V lost 6 bases and J lost 6 bases. The CDR3 region is CASRPGTSTRNEQFF. CDR3 DNA: TGTGCCAGCAGGCCCGGGACTAGCACCCGCAATGAGCAGTTCTTC. Supplemented by reference TRBV2 and TRBJ2-1, the full variable domain reads EPEVTQTPSHQVTQMGQEVILRCVPISNHLYFYWYRQILGQKVEFLVSFYNNEISEKSEIFDDQFSVERPDGSNFTLKIRSTKLEDSAMYFCASRPGTSTRNEQFFGPGTRLTVL.

The sample holds one count of this clone. This sequence joins TRBV27 and TRBJ1-6; 10 nucleotides agree with TRBD1. Trimming removed 4 bases from V and 0 bases from J; junction bases left unmatched: 6. There are 18 residues in the CDR3. Germline CDR1 MNHEY, CDR2 SMNVEV (reference sequence). The CDR3 DNA reads TGTGCCAGCAGTTCCTGGGACAGGGGAACCTCCTATAATTCACCCCTCCACTTT. Its protein is CASSSWDRGTSYNSPLHF.

This chain links TRBV27 with TRBJ1-2, with D perhaps TRBD1 (5 bases). The germline V and J ends were trimmed by 2 bases and 8 bases, with 12 bases remaining between them. The CDR3 has 13 amino acids. Germline V gene data show CDR1 as MNHEY and CDR2 as SMNVEV (reference sequence). The CDR3 sequence is CASSLSRVSGYTF. In DNA form, the CDR3 reads TGTGCCAGCAGTTTAAGCAGGGTTAGCGGCTACACCTTC.

V gene TRBV5-1 combines with J gene TRBJ2-4, with TRBD2 matching over 11 bases. The germline V gene encodes CDR1 SGHRS and CDR2 YFSETQ. The trim removed 6 bases at V and 1 base at J, leaving 9 bases unmatched. The CDR3 spans 17 residues. CDR3 nucleotide sequence: TGCGCCAGCACCTTTACTAGCGGGAGAGAGGCCAAAAACATTCAGTACTTC. Translation gives CASTFTSGREAKNIQYF.

The chain links TRBV9 to TRBJ2-5; D could derive from TRBD1 or TRBD2 (5 bases each). Germline CDR1 and CDR2: SGDLS and YYNGEE. With 0 bases removed from V and 5 bases from J, the gap between germline ends came to 14 bases. The CDR3 loop spans 15 amino acids. The CDR3 reads CASSVGLGEPETQYF. CDR3 sequence (DNA): TGTGCCAGCAGCGTAGGTTTGGGGGAGCCCGAGACCCAGTACTTC. The full variable domain, rest sourced from reference TRBV9 and TRBJ2-5, is DSGVTQTPKHLITATGQRVTLRCSPRSGDLSVYWYQQSLDQGLQFLIQYYNGEERAKGNILERFSAQQFPDLHSELNLSSLELGDSALYFCASSVGLGEPETQYFGPGTRLLVL.

V and J are TRBV15 and TRBJ2-3; TRBD1 is a possible D gene (6 bases). The CDR3 sequence is 14 residues long. CDR1 is LNHNV and CDR2 is YYDKDF in the germline V gene (reference sequence). V was cut by 0 bases and J by 5 bases, with 9 bases left in between. CDR3 sequence reads: CATSREVGGDTQYF. The CDR3 nucleotides are TGTGCCACCAGCAGAGAGGTAGGGGGAGATACGCAGTATTTT.

The rearrangement links TRBV5-1 to TRBJ2-1; tentative D call: TRBD2 (5 bases). V lost 3 bases to trimming and J lost 4 bases, with 11 bases between them. Germline values: CDR1 SGHRS, CDR2 YFSETQ. The CDR3 runs 14 residues. CDR3 DNA sequence: TGCGCCAGCAGCTCCCAGACTACATACAATGAGCAGTTCTTC. Translation: CASSSQTTYNEQFF. The full variable domain, rest sourced from reference TRBV5-1 and TRBJ2-1, is KAGVTQTPRYLIKTRGQQVTLSCSPISGHRSVSWYQQTPGQGLQFLFEYFSETQRNKGNFPGRFSGRQFSNSRSEMNVSTLELGDSALYLCASSSQTTYNEQFFGPGTRLTVL.

The chain carries TRBV9 and TRBJ2-7, with D hard to call. Germline V lookup: CDR1 SGDLS, CDR2 YYNGEE. The V and J ends lost 4 bases and 6 bases respectively, with 14 bases between them. There are 13 residues in the CDR3. The chain's CDR3 is CASSPSGVSEQYF. The CDR3 DNA follows: TGTGCCAGCAGCCCGAGTGGCGTTAGCGAGCAGTACTTC.